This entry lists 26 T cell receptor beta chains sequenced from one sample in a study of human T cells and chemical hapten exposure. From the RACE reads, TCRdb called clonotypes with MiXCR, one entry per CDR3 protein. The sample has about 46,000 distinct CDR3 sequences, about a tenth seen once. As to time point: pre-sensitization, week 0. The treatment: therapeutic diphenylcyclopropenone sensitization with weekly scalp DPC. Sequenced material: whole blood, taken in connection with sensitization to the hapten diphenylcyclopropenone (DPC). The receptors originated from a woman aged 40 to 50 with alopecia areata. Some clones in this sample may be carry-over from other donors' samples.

Written as DNA, the CDR3 is TGCAGCGTTGAGGAAAGGAACAGAGGGTCGTACGAGCAGTACTTC. Translating it yields CSVEERNRGSYEQYF. The chain is built from TRBV29-1 and TRBJ2-7, with D maybe TRBD2 (5 bases). Deletions cut 3 bases from V and 4 bases from J, with 19 bases between. The CDR3 consists of 15 residues. Germline CDR1 is SQVTM and CDR2 is ANQGSEA.

The CDR3 nucleotides read TGTGCCAGCAGACGGACAGGAACGAACTATGGCTACACCTTC. This sequence encodes CASRRTGTNYGYTF. V usage is TRBV6-2 or TRBV6-3 and J usage is TRBJ1-2; 7 bases match TRBD1. The V and J ends lost 6 bases and 2 bases, in that order; junction bases with no gene match: 6. The CDR3 loop spans 14 amino acids. CDR1 MNHEY and CDR2 SVGEGT come from the germline V gene.

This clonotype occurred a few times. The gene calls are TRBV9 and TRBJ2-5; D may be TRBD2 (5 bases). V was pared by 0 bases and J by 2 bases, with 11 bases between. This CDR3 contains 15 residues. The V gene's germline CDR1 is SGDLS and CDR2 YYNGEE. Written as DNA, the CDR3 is TGTGCCAGCAGCGTAGGACTACAAACTCAAGAGACCCAGTACTTC. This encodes CASSVGLQTQETQYF.

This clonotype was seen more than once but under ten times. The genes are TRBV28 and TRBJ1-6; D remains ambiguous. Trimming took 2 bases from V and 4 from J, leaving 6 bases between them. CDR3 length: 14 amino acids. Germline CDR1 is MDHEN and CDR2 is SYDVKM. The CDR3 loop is CASSLPPYNSPLHF. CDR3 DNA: TGTGCCAGCAGTTTACCCCCTTATAATTCACCCCTCCACTTT.

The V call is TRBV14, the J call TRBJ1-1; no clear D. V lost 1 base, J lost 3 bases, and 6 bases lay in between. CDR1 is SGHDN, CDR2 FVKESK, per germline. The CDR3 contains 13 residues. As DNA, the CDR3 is TGTGCCAGCAGCCAAGCAAGGGACACTGAAGCTTTCTTT. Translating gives CASSQARDTEAFF.

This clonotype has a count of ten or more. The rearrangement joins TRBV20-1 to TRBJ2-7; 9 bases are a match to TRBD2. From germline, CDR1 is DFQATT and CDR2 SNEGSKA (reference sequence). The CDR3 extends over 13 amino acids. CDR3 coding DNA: TGCTCCGCCGGCAGGGTAGCGGGGGTTGAGCAGTACTTC. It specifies CSAGRVAGVEQYF.

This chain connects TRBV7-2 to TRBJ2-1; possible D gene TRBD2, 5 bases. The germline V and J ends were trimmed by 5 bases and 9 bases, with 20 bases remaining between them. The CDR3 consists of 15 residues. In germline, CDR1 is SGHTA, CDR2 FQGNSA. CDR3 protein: CASSPVAGMVGEQFF. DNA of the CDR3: TGTGCCAGCAGCCCCGTGGCGGGTATGGTCGGTGAGCAGTTCTTC.

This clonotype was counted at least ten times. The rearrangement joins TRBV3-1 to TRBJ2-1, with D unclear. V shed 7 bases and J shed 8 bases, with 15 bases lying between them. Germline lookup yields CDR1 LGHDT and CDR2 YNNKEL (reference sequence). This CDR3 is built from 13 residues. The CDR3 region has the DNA TGTGCCAGCACCCACATAAGCGCCGATGAGCAGTTCTTC. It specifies CASTHISADEQFF.

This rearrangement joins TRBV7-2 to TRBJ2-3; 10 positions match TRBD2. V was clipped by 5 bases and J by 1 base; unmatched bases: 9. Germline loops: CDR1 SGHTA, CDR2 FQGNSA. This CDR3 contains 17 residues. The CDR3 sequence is CASSPILAGAGTDTQYF. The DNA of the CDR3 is TGTGCCAGCAGCCCCATCCTAGCGGGGGCGGGCACAGATACGCAGTATTTT. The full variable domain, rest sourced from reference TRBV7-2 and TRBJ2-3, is GAGVSQSPSNKVTEKGKDVELRCDPISGHTALYWYRQSLGQGLEFLIYFQGNSAPDKSGLPSDRFSAERTGGSVSTLTIQRTQQEDSAVYLCASSPILAGAGTDTQYFGPGTRLTVL.

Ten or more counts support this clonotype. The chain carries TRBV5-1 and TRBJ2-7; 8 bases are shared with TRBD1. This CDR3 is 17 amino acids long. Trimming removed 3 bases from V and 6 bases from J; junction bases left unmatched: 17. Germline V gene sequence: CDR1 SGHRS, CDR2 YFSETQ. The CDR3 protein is CASSSTTSDRGSSEQYF. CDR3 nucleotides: TGCGCCAGCAGCTCCACCACCTCTGACAGGGGCAGTTCCGAGCAGTACTTC.

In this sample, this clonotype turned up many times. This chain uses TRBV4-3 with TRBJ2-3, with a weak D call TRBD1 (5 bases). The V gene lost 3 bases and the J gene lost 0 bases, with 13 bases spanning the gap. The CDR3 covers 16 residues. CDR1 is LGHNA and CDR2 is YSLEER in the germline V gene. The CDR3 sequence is CASSHLTGESTDTQYF. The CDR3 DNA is TGCGCCAGCAGCCACTTAACAGGAGAGAGCACAGATACGCAGTATTTT.

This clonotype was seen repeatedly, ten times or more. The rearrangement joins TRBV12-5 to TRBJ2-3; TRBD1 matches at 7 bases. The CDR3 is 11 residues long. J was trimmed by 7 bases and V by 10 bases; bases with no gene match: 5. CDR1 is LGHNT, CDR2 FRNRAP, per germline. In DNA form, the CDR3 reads TGTGCTACCACAGGGGCAAATACGCAGTATTTT. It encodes CATTGANTQYF.

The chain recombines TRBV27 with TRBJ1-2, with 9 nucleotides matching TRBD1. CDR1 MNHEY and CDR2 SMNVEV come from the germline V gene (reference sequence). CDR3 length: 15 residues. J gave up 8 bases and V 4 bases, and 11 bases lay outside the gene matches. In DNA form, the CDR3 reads TGTGCCAGCAGTTCGATGGACAGGGGCGTCTACGGCTACACCTTC. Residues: CASSSMDRGVYGYTF.

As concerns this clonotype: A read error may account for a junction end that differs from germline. CDR3 sequence reads: CAGSFQGAGANVLTF. CDR3 DNA: TGTGCCGGCAGTTTTCAGGGGGCTGGGGCCAACGTCCTGACTTTC. This chain links TRBV27 with TRBJ2-6; 7 positions match TRBD1. The CDR3 sequence is 15 residues long. Germline loops: CDR1 MNHEY, CDR2 SMNVEV (reference sequence). The variable domain in full, completed from reference TRBV27 and TRBJ2-6, reads EAQVTQNPRYLITVTGKKLTVTCSQNMNHEYMSWYRQDPGLGLRQIYYSMNVEVTDKGDVPEGYKVSRKEKRNFPLILESPSPNQTSLYFCAGSFQGAGANVLTFGAGSRLTVL.

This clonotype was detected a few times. CDR3 residues: CSATKGVNTGELFF. DNA of the CDR3: TGCAGCGCTACGAAGGGGGTAAACACCGGGGAGCTGTTTTTT. The V call is TRBV29-1, the J call TRBJ2-2; maybe TRBD1 (6 bases). Trimming took 7 bases from V and 2 from J, leaving 14 bases between them. The germline V gene has CDR1 SQVTM and CDR2 ANQGSEA. The CDR3 runs 14 residues.

The CDR3 spells CASSYRPQETQYF. The CDR3 region has the DNA TGTGCCAGCAGTTATCGGCCCCAAGAGACCCAGTACTTC. The chain has TRBV6-2 or TRBV6-3 and TRBJ2-5; D is uncertain. The V end was cut by 3 bases, the J end by 1 base, with 6 bases between. CDR1 MNHEY and CDR2 SVGEGT come from the germline V gene. The CDR3 is made up of 13 amino acids.

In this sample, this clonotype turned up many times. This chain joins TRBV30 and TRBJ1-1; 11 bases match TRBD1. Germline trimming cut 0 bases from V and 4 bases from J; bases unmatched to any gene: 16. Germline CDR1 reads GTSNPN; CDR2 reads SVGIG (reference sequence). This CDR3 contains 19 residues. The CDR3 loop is CAWSVLFIGTGGSGTEAFF. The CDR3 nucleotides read TGTGCCTGGAGTGTTTTGTTTATCGGGACAGGGGGTTCGGGCACTGAAGCTTTCTTT.

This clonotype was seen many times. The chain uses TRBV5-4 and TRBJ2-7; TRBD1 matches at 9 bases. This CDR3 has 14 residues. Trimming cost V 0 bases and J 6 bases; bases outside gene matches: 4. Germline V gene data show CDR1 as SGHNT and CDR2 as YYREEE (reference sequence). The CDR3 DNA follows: TGTGCCAGCAGCTTGGGGGGACAGGGCGGCGAGCAGTACTTC. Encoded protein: CASSLGGQGGEQYF.

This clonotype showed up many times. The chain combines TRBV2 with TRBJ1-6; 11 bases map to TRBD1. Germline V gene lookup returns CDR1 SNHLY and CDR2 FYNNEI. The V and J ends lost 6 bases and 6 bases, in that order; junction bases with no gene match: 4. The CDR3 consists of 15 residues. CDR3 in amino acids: CASRRTGGSNSPLHF. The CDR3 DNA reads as TGTGCCAGCAGACGGACAGGGGGCTCTAATTCACCCCTCCACTTT.

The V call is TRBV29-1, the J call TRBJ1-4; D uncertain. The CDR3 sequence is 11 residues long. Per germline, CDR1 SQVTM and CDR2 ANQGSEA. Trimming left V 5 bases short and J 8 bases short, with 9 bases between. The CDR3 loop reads CSVTIGEKLFF. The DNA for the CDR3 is TGCAGCGTTACAATAGGAGAAAAACTGTTTTTT.

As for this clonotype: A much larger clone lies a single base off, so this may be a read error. The CDR3 DNA reads as TGCAGCGTCCGAGGATTAGTAAGGGTAGATACGCAGTATTTT. Encoded protein: CSVRGLVRVDTQYF. The rearrangement uses TRBV29-1 and TRBJ2-3, with unresolved D. The CDR3 consists of 14 residues. V was trimmed by 6 bases and J by 5 bases, leaving 18 bases between them. Germline values: CDR1 SQVTM, CDR2 ANQGSEA.

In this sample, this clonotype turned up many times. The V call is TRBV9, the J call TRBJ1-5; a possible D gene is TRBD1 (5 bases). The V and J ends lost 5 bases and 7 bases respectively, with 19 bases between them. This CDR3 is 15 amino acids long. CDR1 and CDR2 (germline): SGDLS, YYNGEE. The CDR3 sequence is CASRITRTTPQPQHF. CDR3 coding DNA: TGTGCCAGCAGGATAACACGGACAACGCCCCAGCCCCAGCATTTT.

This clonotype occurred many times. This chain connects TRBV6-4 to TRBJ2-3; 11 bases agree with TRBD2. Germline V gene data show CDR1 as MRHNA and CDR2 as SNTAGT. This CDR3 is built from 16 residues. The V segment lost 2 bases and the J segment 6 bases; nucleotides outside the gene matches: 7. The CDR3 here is CASSDGSGGAVDTQYF. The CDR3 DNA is TGTGCCAGCAGTGACGGTAGCGGGGGGGCCGTGGATACGCAGTATTTT.

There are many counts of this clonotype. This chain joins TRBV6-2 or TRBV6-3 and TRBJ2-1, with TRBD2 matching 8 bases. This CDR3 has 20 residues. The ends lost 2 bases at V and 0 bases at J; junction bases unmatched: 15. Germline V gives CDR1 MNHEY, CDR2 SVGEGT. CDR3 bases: TGTGCCAGCAGTTACAACCCGGGGGAGCGGGGGCCCCACTCCTACAATGAGCAGTTCTTC. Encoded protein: CASSYNPGERGPHSYNEQFF.

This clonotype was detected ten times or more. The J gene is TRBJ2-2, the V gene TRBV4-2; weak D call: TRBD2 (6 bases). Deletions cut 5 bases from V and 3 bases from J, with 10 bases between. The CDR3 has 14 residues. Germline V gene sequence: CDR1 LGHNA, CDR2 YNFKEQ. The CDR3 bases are TGTGCCAGCAGCGGGCGGGGAGACACCGGGGAGCTGTTTTTT. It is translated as CASSGRGDTGELFF.

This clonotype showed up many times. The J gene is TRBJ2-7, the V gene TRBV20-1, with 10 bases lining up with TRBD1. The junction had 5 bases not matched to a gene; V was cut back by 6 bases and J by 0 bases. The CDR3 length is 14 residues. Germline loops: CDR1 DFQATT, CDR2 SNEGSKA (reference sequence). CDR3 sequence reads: CSANDRGHSYEQYF. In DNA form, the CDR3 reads TGCAGTGCCAATGACAGGGGGCACTCCTACGAGCAGTACTTC.